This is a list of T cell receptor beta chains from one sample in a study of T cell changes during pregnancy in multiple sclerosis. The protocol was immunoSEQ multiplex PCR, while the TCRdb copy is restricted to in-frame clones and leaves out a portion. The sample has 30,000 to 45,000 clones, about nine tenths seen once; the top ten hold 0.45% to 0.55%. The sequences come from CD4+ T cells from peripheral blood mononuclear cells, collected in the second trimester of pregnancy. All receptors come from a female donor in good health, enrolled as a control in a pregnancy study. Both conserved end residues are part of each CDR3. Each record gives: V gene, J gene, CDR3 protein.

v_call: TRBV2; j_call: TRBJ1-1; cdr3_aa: CASKRRPGSDTEAFF
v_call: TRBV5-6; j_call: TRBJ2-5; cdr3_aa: CASTHSTGEEETQYF
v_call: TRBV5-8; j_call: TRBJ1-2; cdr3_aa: CASSYDRVGYTF
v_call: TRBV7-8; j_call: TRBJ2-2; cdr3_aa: CASSSSGELFF
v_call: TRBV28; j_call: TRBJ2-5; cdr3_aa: CASSLFSLARGSGAQYF
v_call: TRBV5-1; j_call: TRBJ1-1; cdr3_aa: CASSRQGSNTEAFF
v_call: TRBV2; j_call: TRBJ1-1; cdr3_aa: CASSYPSAGAWNTEAFF
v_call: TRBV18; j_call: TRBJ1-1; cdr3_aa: CASSPRDMKNTEAFF
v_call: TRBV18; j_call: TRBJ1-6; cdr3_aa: CASSSTTGTGNSPLHF
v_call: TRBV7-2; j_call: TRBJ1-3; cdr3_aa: CASSLQGSAGNTIYF